This T cell receptor beta chain comes out of a study of shared clonotypes between healthy human individuals. Study as a whole: Three plates each covered CD4 naive and memory; CD8 naive two, CD8 memory one.

Assay execution took place at the deep level. Clones were sequenced by immunoSEQ multiplex PCR, and TCRdb holds only the in-frame ones, with some missing. The table has under 650,000 clones, 90% to 97% seen once. CDR3 length equals 13 residues. Germline CDR1 and CDR2: SGHTA and FQGNSA. V was shortened by 5 bases and J by 5 bases, with 12 bases between the two germline ends. The V gene is TRBV7-2, the J gene TRBJ2-5; D ambiguous. The clonotype comes from a woman in her 30s in good health. The material sequenced was naive CD4+ T cells sorted from blood. Subset in this sample: CD45RA+ positively selected. The CDR3 nucleotides are TGTGCCAGCAGCACCGTGGCCCGGGAGACCCAGTACTTC. It encodes CASSTVARETQYF.